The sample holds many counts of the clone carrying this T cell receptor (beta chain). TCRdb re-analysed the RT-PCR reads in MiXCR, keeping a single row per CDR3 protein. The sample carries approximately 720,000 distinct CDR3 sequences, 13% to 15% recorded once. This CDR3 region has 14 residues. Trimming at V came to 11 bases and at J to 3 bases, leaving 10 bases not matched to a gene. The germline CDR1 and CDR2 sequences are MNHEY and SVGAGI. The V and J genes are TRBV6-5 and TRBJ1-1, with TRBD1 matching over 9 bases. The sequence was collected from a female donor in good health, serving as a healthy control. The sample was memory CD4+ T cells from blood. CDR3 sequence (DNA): TGTGCCGTACGGGGGAGGGACAGGGACACTGAAGCTTTCTTT. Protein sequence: CAVRGRDRDTEAFF.